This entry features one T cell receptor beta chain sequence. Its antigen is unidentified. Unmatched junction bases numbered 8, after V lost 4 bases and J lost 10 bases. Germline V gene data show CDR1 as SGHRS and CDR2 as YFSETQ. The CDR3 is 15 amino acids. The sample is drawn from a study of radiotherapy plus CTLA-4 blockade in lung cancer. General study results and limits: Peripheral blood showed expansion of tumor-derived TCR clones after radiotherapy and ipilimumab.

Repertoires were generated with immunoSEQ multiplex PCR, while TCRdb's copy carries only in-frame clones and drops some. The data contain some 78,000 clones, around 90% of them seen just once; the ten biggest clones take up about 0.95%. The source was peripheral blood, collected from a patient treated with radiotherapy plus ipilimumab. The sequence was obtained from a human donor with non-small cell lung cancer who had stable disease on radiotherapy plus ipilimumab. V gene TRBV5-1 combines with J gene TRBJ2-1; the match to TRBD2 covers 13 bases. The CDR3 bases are TGCGCCAGCAGCACACTAGCGGGAGGGCCCGACGAGCAGTTCTTC. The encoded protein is CASSTLAGGPDEQFF.